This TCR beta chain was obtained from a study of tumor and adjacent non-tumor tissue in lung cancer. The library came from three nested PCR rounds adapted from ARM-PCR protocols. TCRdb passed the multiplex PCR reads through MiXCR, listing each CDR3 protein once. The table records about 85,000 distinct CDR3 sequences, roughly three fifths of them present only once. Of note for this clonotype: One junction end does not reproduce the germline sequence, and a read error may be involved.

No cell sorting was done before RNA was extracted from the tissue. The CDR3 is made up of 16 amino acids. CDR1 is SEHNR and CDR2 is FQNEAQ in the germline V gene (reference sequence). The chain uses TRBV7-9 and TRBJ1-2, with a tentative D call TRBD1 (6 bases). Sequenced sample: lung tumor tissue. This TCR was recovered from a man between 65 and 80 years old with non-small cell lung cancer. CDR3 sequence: CASSSQTGGTNYGHTF. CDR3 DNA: TGTGCCAGCAGCTCCCAGACAGGCGGCACAAACTATGGCCACACCTTC.